This T cell receptor (beta chain) was retrieved from a study of OX40 agonist ivuxolimab in advanced cancers. Regarding the complete study: The costimulatory receptor OX40 (CD134) was targeted by ivuxolimab, a fully human IgG2 agonistic monoclonal antibody. Partial responses occurred in three dose-escalation patients, of whom one had hepatocellular carcinoma and two had cutaneous melanoma. Peripheral TCRbeta sequencing was intended to test whether TCR sequence diversity was altered and clonal T-cell expansion was caused by ivuxolimab. Of the roughly 53 patients in dose escalation, some 19 had hepatocellular carcinoma, approximately 15 had melanoma, 9 had renal cell carcinoma and 9 had head and neck cancer. Prior anti-PD-1, anti-PD-L1 or anti-CTLA-4 therapy was permitted, and checkpoint inhibitors had been received by 40% to 50% of dose-escalation patients. In the dose-escalation cohort, roughly four fifths of patients were male, and the mean age was roughly 60 years, with a range of about 23 to 90. Intravenous ivuxolimab was administered to patients every 2 weeks at six dose levels: 0.01, 0.1, 0.3, 1.5, 3 and 10 mg/kg. The monotherapy dose-escalation portion (N ≈ 57 patients) of the phase I ivuxolimab trial is reported in the paper.

To sequence the TCRbeta CDR3 region, genomic DNA was isolated from the sorted cells. The immunoSEQ Assay was used to sequence the TCRbeta CDR3 regions. Drawn from immuneACCESS, this table holds only the in-frame rearrangements with V and J called that TCRdb kept. Clones are partly lost; checked studies trace under half to an unresolved V gene and leave the rest unexplained. This sample has some 65,000 clones in its table, and about nine tenths of those were observed once. Around 2.7% of the sample goes to the ten largest clones. Patients with a history of autoimmune disease or receiving systemic immunosuppression were excluded from the trial. Peripheral blood for TCR sequencing was drawn from every dose cohort at baseline, at cycle 4 day 1 and at cycle 7 day 1. Samples were obtained from an open-label, multicenter, first-in-human phase I dose-escalation trial of ivuxolimab. The trial enrolled adults with locally advanced or metastatic head and neck squamous cell, hepatocellular, melanoma or renal cell carcinoma. Before TCR sequencing, CD4+ and CD8+ T cells were separately sorted from peripheral blood.

Results the study describes overall, beyond this receptor: Low levels of normalized T-cell clonal expansion were also seen in some patients who did not respond. The antigen specificity of the peripheral T cells that underwent clonal expansion was not determined. At doses of 0.1 to 3.0 mg/kg, clonal expansion of both CD4+ and CD8+ T cells in blood was seen between baseline and week 6. On average, CD8+ T cells showed more expanded clones than CD4+ T cells after ivuxolimab. In partial responders in the 0.1-3.0 mg/kg groups, normalized peripheral clonal expansion was found to be among the lowest, especially among CD8+ T cells.

On this clone: Its specific antigen is unknown. Per-nucleotide qualities are absent, and no much larger clonotype sits a single base away.

The TCR comes from an adult with an advanced solid tumor such as melanoma, head and neck, liver or kidney cancer. Sequencing was performed on CD4+ or CD8+ T cells sorted from blood, taken in a trial of the OX40 agonist ivuxolimab.

The CDR3 in this case is CASSLFSGEPQHF. The DNA is as follows: TGTGCCAGCAGCTTGTTCTCTGGAGAGCCCCAGCATTTT. The rearranged chain carries TRBV7-8 and TRBJ1-5; the D gene remains uncertain. Its CDR3 holds 13 amino acids, cysteine through phenylalanine. CDR3 DNA is the only sequence kept; it has 39 bases, read in frame from the first base. A distance of 11 bases separates the germline ends of V and J, which lose 3 bases and 8 bases respectively. CDR1 and CDR2, looked up from the germline V gene, are SGHVS and FQNEAQ.